This TCR beta chain originates from a study of T cell changes during pregnancy in multiple sclerosis. CDR1 and CDR2 from the germline V gene are MNHEY and SMNVEV (reference sequence). This CDR3 has 15 residues. Trimming stripped 0 bases from V and 2 bases from J, with 9 bases between. This clone was seen a single time. Sequencing was performed with immunoSEQ multiplex PCR; in TCRdb, only in-frame clones are kept and a portion is missing. The data hold 65,000 to 85,000 clones, with approximately 90% observed a single time. The chain has TRBV27 and TRBJ2-3; maybe TRBD1 (5 bases). This clonotype was sampled from a female donor with multiple sclerosis, enrolled in a pregnancy study. The input for sequencing was peripheral blood, taken in the second trimester of pregnancy. The CDR3 DNA is TGTGCCAGCAGTTTATCGGACACCCTCACAGATACGCAGTATTTT. Its protein is CASSLSDTLTDTQYF.